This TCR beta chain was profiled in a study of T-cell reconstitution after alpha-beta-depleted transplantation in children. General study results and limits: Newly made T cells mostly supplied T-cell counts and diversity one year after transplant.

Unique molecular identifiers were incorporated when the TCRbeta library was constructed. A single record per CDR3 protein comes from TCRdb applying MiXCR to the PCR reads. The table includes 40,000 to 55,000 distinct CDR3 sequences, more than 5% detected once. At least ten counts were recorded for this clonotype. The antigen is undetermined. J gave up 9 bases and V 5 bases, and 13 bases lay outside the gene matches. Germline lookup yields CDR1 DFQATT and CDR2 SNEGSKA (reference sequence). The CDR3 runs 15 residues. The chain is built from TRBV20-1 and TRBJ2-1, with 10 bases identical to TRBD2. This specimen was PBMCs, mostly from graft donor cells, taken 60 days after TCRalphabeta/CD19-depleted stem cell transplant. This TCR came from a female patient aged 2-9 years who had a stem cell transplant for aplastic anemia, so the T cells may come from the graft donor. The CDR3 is CSALGASGSYGEQFF. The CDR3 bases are TGCAGTGCTCTCGGGGCTAGCGGGAGCTACGGTGAGCAGTTCTTC.